This entry lists 17 T cell receptor beta chains sequenced from one sample in a study of response to subunit inactivated influenza vaccine. TCRdb processed the RT-PCR reads anew with MiXCR; each CDR3 protein has one entry. The sample has around 470,000 distinct CDR3 sequences; approximately 7.3% are singletons. Sequences were derived from PBMCs from blood, sampled around 25 months after vaccination. Receptor source: a man between 50 and 69 years old who received an inactivated influenza vaccine.

Many counts were recorded for this clonotype. This chain uses TRBV9 with TRBJ2-1; a possible D gene is TRBD2 (5 bases). The CDR3 totals 13 residues. Trimming shortened V by 5 bases and J by 8 bases, and 14 bases separated the two germline ends. Germline V lookup: CDR1 SGDLS, CDR2 YYNGEE. CDR3 sequence reads: CASSKMTGDEQFF. The CDR3 DNA follows: TGTGCCAGCAGTAAGATGACCGGGGATGAGCAGTTCTTC.

This clonotype was seen many times. The V gene is TRBV24-1, the J gene TRBJ2-1; 8 bases agree with TRBD2. The CDR3 runs to 15 residues. The germline V gene encodes CDR1 KGHDR and CDR2 SFDVKD. The ends lost 10 bases at V and 1 base at J; junction bases unmatched: 8. The CDR3 sequence is CATSIAGLSYNEQFF. DNA for the CDR3: TGTGCCACATCTATAGCGGGATTATCCTACAATGAGCAGTTCTTC.

This clonotype has at least ten counts. This sequence joins TRBV7-8 and TRBJ2-1; tentative D call: TRBD2 (5 bases). Germline CDR1 and CDR2: SGHVS and FQNEAQ. This CDR3 has 14 residues. The V end lost 7 bases, the J end lost 1 base, and 11 bases lay between the germline ends. The CDR3 coding sequence is TGTGCCAGCAAAGCGGAGCCTTCCTACAATGAGCAGTTCTTC. Translating gives CASKAEPSYNEQFF.

The chain couples TRBV11-2 to TRBJ2-5; 7 bases agree with TRBD1. J lost 5 bases, V lost 5 bases, and 5 bases had no gene match. Germline CDR1 reads SGHAT; CDR2 reads FQNNGV. The CDR3 loop spans 13 amino acids. The CDR3 loop reads CASSTIRGETQYF. The CDR3 region has the DNA TGTGCCAGCAGCACCATCAGGGGGGAGACCCAGTACTTC.

The V gene is TRBV4-1, the J gene TRBJ1-5; D is possibly TRBD1 (6 bases). Between the trimmed V and J ends, which lost 0 bases and 7 bases, there was a span of 16 bases. Germline loops: CDR1 MGHRA, CDR2 YSYEKL. The CDR3 runs to 16 residues. In nucleotides, the CDR3 is TGCGCCAGCAGCCAAGATTTGGCCAGGGGAAACCAGCCCCAGCATTTT. Protein sequence: CASSQDLARGNQPQHF.

At least ten counts were recorded for this clonotype. CDR3: CASSLQASGGTQNIQYF. CDR3 nucleotides: TGCGCCAGCAGCCTCCAGGCCAGCGGGGGGACCCAAAACATTCAGTACTTC. The V and J genes are TRBV4-1 and TRBJ2-4, with 9 bases identical to TRBD2. From germline, CDR1 is MGHRA and CDR2 YSYEKL. There are 17 residues in the CDR3. Trimming at V came to 4 bases and at J to 5 bases, leaving 12 bases not matched to a gene.

This clonotype was recorded a few times. The V and J genes are TRBV7-2 and TRBJ1-6; 10 bases are shared with TRBD1. Unmatched junction bases numbered 5, after V lost 5 bases and J lost 10 bases. The CDR3 has 14 residues. Germline values: CDR1 SGHTA, CDR2 FQGNSA. The CDR3 protein is CASSEDRGRSPLHF. The CDR3 nucleotides are TGTGCCAGCAGCGAAGACAGGGGGCGATCACCCCTCCACTTT. The whole variable domain, remainder taken from reference TRBV7-2 and TRBJ1-6, is GAGVSQSPSNKVTEKGKDVELRCDPISGHTALYWYRQSLGQGLEFLIYFQGNSAPDKSGLPSDRFSAERTGGSVSTLTIQRTQQEDSAVYLCASSEDRGRSPLHFGNGTRLTVT.

The chain employs TRBV19 and TRBJ2-7, with D possibly called TRBD1 or TRBD2 (5 bases each). Germline CDR1 reads LNHDA; CDR2 reads SQIVND (reference sequence). The CDR3 is 17 amino acids. V lost 5 bases to trimming and J lost 2 bases, with 22 bases between them. CDR3 sequence (DNA): TGTGCCAGTAGTGCAGAAGGGGACCAGACACTGACCTACGAGCAGTACTTC. Translating gives CASSAEGDQTLTYEQYF.

In this sample, this clonotype turned up a few times. V is TRBV28 and J is TRBJ1-1, with 8 nucleotides matching TRBD1. V shed 8 bases and J 4 bases; nucleotides not matched to a gene: 6. The CDR3 is made up of 13 amino acids. Per the germline V gene, CDR1 is MDHEN and CDR2 is SYDVKM. The CDR3 protein is CASVTGGSTEAFF. In DNA form, the CDR3 reads TGTGCCAGCGTAACAGGGGGTAGCACTGAAGCTTTCTTT.

This clonotype was seen only a few times. This chain links TRBV10-2 with TRBJ2-1; possible D gene TRBD1, 6 bases. The CDR3 runs 12 residues. Trimming stripped 8 bases from V and 9 bases from J, with 14 bases between. Germline values: CDR1 WSHSY, CDR2 SAAADI. The DNA of the CDR3 is TGCGCCAGCCGGGACACGCACGGTGAGCAGTTCTTC. Protein product: CASRDTHGEQFF.

This clonotype was detected a few times. The chain employs TRBV9 and TRBJ1-1; TRBD1 aligns across 7 bases. The J segment lost 3 bases and the V segment lost 0 bases, leaving 5 bases of the junction unmatched. The germline V gene encodes CDR1 SGDLS and CDR2 YYNGEE. The CDR3 spans 15 residues. The DNA of the CDR3 is TGTGCCAGCAGCGTAGCTGTCAGGGGGGACACTGAAGCTTTCTTT. It specifies CASSVAVRGDTEAFF.

This clonotype was seen only a few times. The gene calls are TRBV28 and TRBJ1-1; D is uncertain. Trimming cost V 5 bases and J 4 bases, with 14 bases left between them. Per germline, CDR1 MDHEN and CDR2 SYDVKM. CDR3 size: 14 residues. CDR3 region: CASSAGGMGTEAFF. As DNA, the CDR3 is TGTGCCAGCAGTGCCGGAGGCATGGGCACTGAAGCTTTCTTT.

This clonotype was picked up a small number of times. This chain joins TRBV20-1 and TRBJ2-7; 8 bases line up with TRBD2. The CDR3 contains 14 residues. V was clipped by 3 bases and J by 4 bases; unmatched bases: 8. Germline V gene lookup returns CDR1 DFQATT and CDR2 SNEGSKA (reference sequence). The CDR3 nucleotides read TGCAGTGCTAGTCTCGGCGGGAGGAAATACGAGCAGTACTTC. Protein: CSASLGGRKYEQYF.

This clonotype was counted many times. The V gene is TRBV5-1, the J gene TRBJ1-1; D call uncertain. The ends were cut back, 4 bases at V and 0 bases at J, with 7 bases in the middle. The CDR3 extends over 13 amino acids. CDR1 is SGHRS, CDR2 YFSETQ, per germline. The DNA for the CDR3 is TGCGCCAGCAGCATGACAATGAACACTGAAGCTTTCTTT. Its translation is CASSMTMNTEAFF.

The CDR3 nucleotides read TGTGCCAGCAGCCAAGGAATCAGTGCTAACTATGGCTACACCTTC. Its translation is CASSQGISANYGYTF. The chain joins TRBV3-1 to TRBJ1-2; D uncertain. Germline loops: CDR1 LGHDT, CDR2 YNNKEL (reference sequence). V lost 1 base and J 0 bases, leaving 9 bases between the germline ends. The CDR3 spans 15 residues.

This clonotype was counted only a few times. The chain links TRBV9 to TRBJ1-2, with TRBD1 matching over 12 bases. After removal of 3 bases from V and 6 bases from J, the junction contained 3 bases not matched to a gene. There are 14 residues in the CDR3. Germline V lookup: CDR1 SGDLS, CDR2 YYNGEE. CDR3 sequence (DNA): TGTGCCAGCAGCGCCGGGACAGGGGGCGATGGCTACACCTTC. Encoded protein: CASSAGTGGDGYTF.

This clonotype was picked up many times. The J gene is TRBJ2-7, the V gene TRBV7-2, with 10 positions matching TRBD2. The ends lost 5 bases at V and 3 bases at J; junction bases unmatched: 4. CDR3 size: 14 residues. Germline CDR1 SGHTA, CDR2 FQGNSA. CDR3 nucleotides: TGTGCCAGCAGCCCGCGGACTAGCGGCTACGAGCAGTACTTC. Its translation is CASSPRTSGYEQYF. The variable domain in full, completed from reference TRBV7-2 and TRBJ2-7, reads GAGVSQSPSNKVTEKGKDVELRCDPISGHTALYWYRQSLGQGLEFLIYFQGNSAPDKSGLPSDRFSAERTGGSVSTLTIQRTQQEDSAVYLCASSPRTSGYEQYFGPGTRLTVT.